A selection of T cell receptor beta chains follows, all from one sample in a study of CD8 T cells in Susac syndrome. One entry per CDR3 protein, called by TCRdb with MiXCR from the immunoSEQ multiplex PCR reads. The sample carries around 150,000 distinct CDR3 sequences, roughly 94% recorded once. The source material was CD4+ T cells from PBMCs. All receptors derive from a human donor with multiple sclerosis. The CDR3 runs from the conserved cysteine through the conserved F or W. The D gene is left open where the match is weak. Only some rows state a clone size, as once, few, many or a class for expanded clones.

V gene	D gene	clone size	J gene	CDR3 DNA	CDR3 protein
TRBV29-1	TRBD1	-	TRBJ1-5	TGCAGCGTCCGCGGACAGGCTAATCAGCCCCAGCATTTT	CSVRGQANQPQHF
TRBV2	-	once	TRBJ2-1	TGTGCCAGCAGTGGCCTCAATGAGCAGTTCTTC	CASSGLNEQFF
TRBV7-2	-	once	TRBJ2-7	TGTGCCAGCCTCCGGCAGTACGGCGCCTACGAGCAGTACTTC	CASLRQYGAYEQYF
TRBV30	-	-	TRBJ1-5	TGTGCCTGGGCCCGGGGGGTTCGGATGGATAGCAATCAGCCCCAGCATTTT	CAWARGVRMDSNQPQHF
TRBV5-1	TRBD1	-	TRBJ2-7	TGCGCCAGCAGTCCAACCGGGACAGGGGTTGGAGAGCAGTACTTC	CASSPTGTGVGEQYF
TRBV30	-	once	TRBJ2-7	TGTGCCTGGAGCGGAGAGACCTACGAGCAGTACTTC	CAWSGETYEQYF
TRBV2	-	-	TRBJ1-5	TGTGCCAGCAGTGATCAGGGCAATCAGCCCCAGCATTTT	CASSDQGNQPQHF
TRBV7-2	TRBD2	-	TRBJ2-7	TGTGCCAGCAGCTTCGATACTAGCGGGTACTACGAGCAGTACTTC	CASSFDTSGYYEQYF
TRBV27	-	-	TRBJ2-2	TGTGCCAGCAGTTTATCGCTGGCCAGGGGTGCCGGGGAGCTGTTTTTT	CASSLSLARGAGELFF
TRBV12-3/TRBV12-4	-	few	TRBJ2-1	TGTGCCAGCAGTACCTACAATGAGCAGTTCTTC	CASSTYNEQFF
TRBV12-3/TRBV12-4	-	-	TRBJ2-5	TGTGCCAGCAGTTTGGGGTCGGCAGGTCAAGAGACCCAGTACTTC	CASSLGSAGQETQYF
TRBV12-3/TRBV12-4	TRBD1	-	TRBJ2-5	TGTGCCAGCAGCCTCCGACAGGGGATGAGAGAGACCCAGTACTTC	CASSLRQGMRETQYF
TRBV29-1	-	-	TRBJ1-2	TGCAGCGCATGGCAGAGGGGGGACTATGGCTACACCTTC	CSAWQRGDYGYTF
TRBV16	-	-	TRBJ1-1	TGTGCCAGCAGCCAATCGAGACAAAACACTGAAGCTTTCTTT	CASSQSRQNTEAFF
TRBV19	-	-	TRBJ1-2	TGTGCCAGTACATCCCAGGAGGGCCTTCGGGGCTACACCTTC	CASTSQEGLRGYTF
TRBV29-1	-	once	TRBJ2-5	TGCAGCGTAGAACTAGAGGTGACCCAGTACTTC	CSVELEVTQYF
TRBV4-2	-	once	TRBJ2-3	TGTGCCAGCAGCCAAGATCTCCTCCTAGCGCGACGCACAGATACGCAGTATTTT	CASSQDLLLARRTDTQYF
TRBV7-7	TRBD1	once	TRBJ2-7	TGTGCCAGCAGCCCTGGGACAGGGATCTACGAGCAGTACTTC	CASSPGTGIYEQYF
TRBV7-2	TRBD1	-	TRBJ1-2	TGTGCCAGCAGCTTACAGGGGGCGGAGGGCTACACCTTC	CASSLQGAEGYTF
TRBV28	TRBD1	-	TRBJ1-3	TGTGCCAGCAGTTTCCCCCCCCAAGCCGGGACAGGGAAAAACACCATATATTTT	CASSFPPQAGTGKNTIYF
TRBV18	-	-	TRBJ2-7	TGTGCCAGCTCATCAGTCCGGGACTCAACTACCTACGAGCAGTACTTC	CASSSVRDSTTYEQYF
TRBV5-4	TRBD1	-	TRBJ2-2	TGTGCCAGCAGGATAGACAGGGGGTACACCGGGGAGCTGTTTTTT	CASRIDRGYTGELFF
TRBV29-1	-	-	TRBJ1-4	TGCAGCGTGGAGACTTGGAATGAAAAACTGTTTTTT	CSVETWNEKLFF
TRBV20-1	-	-	TRBJ1-2	TGCAGTACCTTCGGGGGGCATGGCTACACCTTC	CSTFGGHGYTF
TRBV5-1	-	-	TRBJ2-7	TGCGCCAGCAGCTTACCAAACACCCTAGGCGAGCAGTACTTC	CASSLPNTLGEQYF
TRBV28	TRBD2	few	TRBJ2-7	TGTGCCAGCAGTTTCCCGGGACTAGCGGGAAGCGAGCAGTACTTC	CASSFPGLAGSEQYF
TRBV29-1	TRBD2	-	TRBJ2-3	TGCAGCGTCCCTTCTAGGGGCGGGAGTGGCACAGATACGCAGTATTTT	CSVPSRGGSGTDTQYF
TRBV30	-	-	TRBJ1-1	TGTGCCTGGGCCCGGATGAACACTGAAGCTTTCTTT	CAWARMNTEAFF
TRBV7-8	-	-	TRBJ1-4	TGTGCCAGCAGCTCACAGGCGGCAACTAATGAAAAACTGTTTTTT	CASSSQAATNEKLFF
TRBV12-3/TRBV12-4	-	-	TRBJ2-2	TGTGCCAGCACCGAGCCGGACACCAACACCGGGGAGCTGTTTTTT	CASTEPDTNTGELFF
TRBV20-1	TRBD2	-	TRBJ2-7	TGCAGTGCAAGTACCGGGACTAGCGGCTACGAGCAGTACTTC	CSASTGTSGYEQYF
TRBV27	TRBD2	-	TRBJ2-3	TGTGCCAGCACCCCCGGGACTAGCCTCGGGGCGCAGTATTTT	CASTPGTSLGAQYF
TRBV30	-	-	TRBJ2-7	TGTGCCTGGAGTGCCGCGCACGAGCAGTACTTC	CAWSAAHEQYF
TRBV20-1	TRBD1	-	TRBJ1-1	TGCAGTGCTAGACCGATTCCGGGACAGGGTTCGATTGTGACTGAAGCTTTCTTT	CSARPIPGQGSIVTEAFF
TRBV18	TRBD1	-	TRBJ2-7	TGTGCCAGCTCACCTCCCGGGACAGACTACTACGAGCAGTACTTC	CASSPPGTDYYEQYF
TRBV7-3	TRBD2	-	TRBJ2-2	TGTGCCAGCAGGGGGGGGGAGAACACCGGGGAGCTGTTTTTT	CASRGGENTGELFF
TRBV30	-	few	TRBJ2-7	TGTGCCTGGAGTGTACAAGCGACCTACGAGCAGTACTTC	CAWSVQATYEQYF
TRBV10-3	-	-	TRBJ1-4	TGTGCCATCAGTGATTCTACGGGCCCGGCGGGGGAAAAACTGTTTTTT	CAISDSTGPAGEKLFF
TRBV9	-	-	TRBJ1-2	TGTGCCAGCAGCGTAGCGGGGGGCAACTATGGCTACACCTTC	CASSVAGGNYGYTF
TRBV19	-	-	TRBJ2-5	TGTGCCAGTAGTATAGGACACCAAGAGACCCAGTACTTC	CASSIGHQETQYF
TRBV27	-	once	TRBJ2-5	TGTGCCAGCAGTCCCCCCCGGGCCCTAGAGACCCAGTACTTC	CASSPPRALETQYF
TRBV9	-	-	TRBJ2-1	TGTGCCAGCAGCGACCTGGCGAACTCCTACAATGAGCAGTTCTTC	CASSDLANSYNEQFF
TRBV7-9	TRBD1	once	TRBJ1-1	TGTGCCAGCAGGACAGGGGGCTCGAACACTGAAGCTTTCTTT	CASRTGGSNTEAFF
TRBV7-2	-	-	TRBJ1-3	TGTGCCAGCAGCTATCAGGGTAGAGGAAACACCATATATTTT	CASSYQGRGNTIYF
TRBV15	TRBD2	-	TRBJ2-1	TGTGCCACCAGCAGAGTTAGCGGGAGTCACAATGAGCAGTTCTTC	CATSRVSGSHNEQFF
TRBV29-1	TRBD2	once	TRBJ2-7	TGCAGCGGGAAGGGGACTAGCGGAAGGGGGGAGCAGTACTTC	CSGKGTSGRGEQYF
TRBV6-2/TRBV6-3	-	-	TRBJ2-3	TGTGCCAGCAGCCCCTATGATACGCAGTATTTT	CASSPYDTQYF
TRBV7-9	-	once	TRBJ2-7	TGTGCCAGCAGCTTAGTTTCCCACGAGCAGTACTTC	CASSLVSHEQYF
TRBV29-1	TRBD1	-	TRBJ1-1	TGCAGCGTCTCTCAACAGGGGGGCACTGAAGCTTTCTTT	CSVSQQGGTEAFF
TRBV25-1	-	-	TRBJ2-2	TGTGCCAGCAGTGGCCCGACAGGCGGGCGTCCTTTCACCGGGGAGCTGTTTTTT	CASSGPTGGRPFTGELFF
TRBV4-3	-	-	TRBJ2-5	TGCGCCAGCAGCCAAAACCATAAAGAGACCCAGTACTTC	CASSQNHKETQYF
TRBV29-1	TRBD2	-	TRBJ2-3	TGCAGCGTCCCGACTAGCGGAAACACAGATACGCAGTATTTT	CSVPTSGNTDTQYF
TRBV9	TRBD2	-	TRBJ2-3	TGTGCCAGCAGCCCAATGACTAGCGGGGCCCGCCCCTACACAGATACGCAGTATTTT	CASSPMTSGARPYTDTQYF